This TCR beta chain was identified in a study of cytomegalovirus exposure and HLA in healthy donors. Study background: Among several hundred genotyped donors, 80% to 90% fell in the Caucasian-associated ancestry cluster. Notes on the study in general: Earlier analysis found most TCR beta V segments productive about 87% or about 30% of the time.

Germline assignment: CDR1 LNHNV and CDR2 YYDKDF (reference sequence). The CDR3 is made up of 14 amino acids. With 4 bases removed from V and 3 bases from J, the gap between germline ends came to 12 bases. Primers for the PCR totalled 60 Vbeta and 13 Jbeta. Repertoires were generated with immunoSEQ multiplex PCR, while TCRdb's copy carries only in-frame clones and drops some. Seen here are some 160,000 clones, approximately 80% observed once, and the top ten hold 0.5% to 0.55%. In this sample, this clone turned up once. Its matching antigen is unknown. The receptor comes from a woman in her forties or fifties in good health and CMV-seronegative. The J gene is TRBJ1-1, the V gene TRBV15, with a possible D match to TRBD1 (6 bases). Sample: PBMCs. The CDR3 loop reads CATSTQGWDTEAFF. In DNA form, the CDR3 reads TGTGCCACCAGCACACAGGGTTGGGACACTGAAGCTTTCTTT.